A single sample is the source of the 14 T cell receptor beta chains below, sequenced in a study of early T cells in non-severe SARS-CoV-2 infection. TCRdb re-called the 5' RACE reads with MiXCR, one entry per CDR3 protein. The sample lists tens of thousands of distinct CDR3 sequences; roughly 4.8% were seen once. Material: whole blood. All receptors derive from an adult who was a healthcare worker with PCR-confirmed SARS-CoV-2 infection or an uninfected control (not recorded which).

Ten or more counts support this clonotype. V gene TRBV5-1 combines with J gene TRBJ2-7; 11 nucleotides line up with TRBD1. The CDR3 loop spans 15 amino acids. Germline assignment: CDR1 SGHRS and CDR2 YFSETQ. Trimming removed 3 bases from V and 4 bases from J; junction bases left unmatched: 6. The CDR3 here is CASSSRTGGVYEQYF. The CDR3 DNA reads TGCGCCAGCAGCTCCCGGACAGGGGGCGTGTACGAGCAGTACTTC.

Ten or more counts support this clonotype. The CDR3 reads CASSSRTELAKNIQYF. The CDR3 nucleotides are TGTGCCAGCAGCTCCCGGACAGAACTAGCCAAAAACATTCAGTACTTC. The chain employs TRBV7-2 and TRBJ2-4, with D possibly being TRBD1 (6 bases). CDR1 and CDR2 from the germline V gene are SGHTA and FQGNSA. The CDR3 loop spans 16 amino acids. The ends were cut back, 4 bases at V and 0 bases at J, with 13 bases in the middle.

The V gene is TRBV2, the J gene TRBJ1-6; D gene unclear. Germline V gene data show CDR1 as SNHLY and CDR2 as FYNNEI. V shed 4 bases and J shed 10 bases, with 2 bases lying between them. The CDR3 totals 10 residues. In nucleotides, the CDR3 is TGTGCCAGCAGTGGATCACCCCTCCACTTT. Residues: CASSGSPLHF.

Only a few counts were recorded for this clonotype. J is TRBJ2-7 and V is TRBV9; 7 bases align to TRBD1. V shed 3 bases, J shed 3 bases, and the junction held 12 bases outside the gene matches. This CDR3 is 16 amino acids long. Germline assignment: CDR1 SGDLS and CDR2 YYNGEE. The CDR3 nucleotides are TGTGCCAGCAGCGAAAACCGGGACAGTCCCGGCTACGAGCAGTACTTC. Translation: CASSENRDSPGYEQYF. The full variable domain, completed using reference TRBV9 and TRBJ2-7, is DSGVTQTPKHLITATGQRVTLRCSPRSGDLSVYWYQQSLDQGLQFLIQYYNGEERAKGNILERFSAQQFPDLHSELNLSSLELGDSALYFCASSENRDSPGYEQYFGPGTRLTVT.

Note on this clonotype: This sequence may be a read error, since a much larger clone differs from it by one base. The chain uses TRBV10-3 and TRBJ1-2, with 7 bases identical to TRBD1. Germline V gene sequence: CDR1 ENHRY, CDR2 SYGVKD. This CDR3 has 16 residues. Trimming removed 9 bases from V and 2 bases from J; junction bases left unmatched: 15. CDR3 nucleotide sequence: TGTGCCATGGAGGGCGACAGGGAGGGGCTGAACTATGGCTACACCTTC. This codes for CAMEGDREGLNYGYTF.

In its sample, this clonotype was seen many times. This sequence joins TRBV7-3 and TRBJ2-3; D is perhaps TRBD2 (6 bases). Trimming stripped 5 bases from V and 14 bases from J, with 23 bases between. The CDR3 sequence is 14 residues long. The V gene's germline CDR1 is SGHTA and CDR2 FQGTGA. CDR3 residues: CASSAAGSRESPYF. Here the CDR3 DNA reads TGTGCCAGCAGCGCGGCCGGGAGCAGAGAAAGTCCGTATTTT.

Ten or more counts support this clonotype. This chain joins TRBV6-1 and TRBJ2-3; perhaps TRBD1 as D (6 bases). The germline gives CDR1 MNHNS, CDR2 SASEGT. V was pared by 3 bases and J by 3 bases, with 7 bases between. The CDR3 is 13 amino acids. The CDR3 loop is CASSEGATDTQYF. CDR3 DNA sequence: TGTGCCAGCAGTGAGGGGGCAACAGATACGCAGTATTTT.

This clonotype was counted only a few times. V usage is TRBV11-2 and J usage is TRBJ2-7; D remains unclear. The germline gives CDR1 SGHAT, CDR2 FQNNGV. Trimming stripped 1 base from V and 3 bases from J, with 4 bases between. The CDR3 is 12 residues long. The CDR3 loop reads CASSLARYEQYF. CDR3 bases: TGTGCCAGCAGCTTAGCTCGCTACGAGCAGTACTTC.

CDR3 bases: TGTGCCAGCAGCTTAGGGGGCTGGCAAGAGACCCAGTACTTC. Encoded protein: CASSLGGWQETQYF. The V and J genes are TRBV7-6 and TRBJ2-5; a weak D match, TRBD1 (5 bases). This CDR3 has 14 amino acids. The germline gives CDR1 SGHVS, CDR2 FNYEAQ. Trimming took 1 base from V and 2 from J, leaving 8 bases between them.

The chain couples TRBV11-1 to TRBJ2-2, with D possibly being TRBD2 (6 bases). The germline V gene encodes CDR1 SGHAT and CDR2 FQDESV (reference sequence). The CDR3 is 15 amino acids. The germline V and J ends were trimmed by 5 bases and 4 bases, with 14 bases remaining between them. CDR3 residues: CASSALARGTGELFF. CDR3 DNA sequence: TGTGCCAGCAGCGCTCTAGCGAGGGGCACCGGGGAGCTGTTTTTT. The full variable domain, in which reference TRBV11-1 and TRBJ2-2 provide the parts outside the CDR3, is EAEVAQSPRYKITEKSQAVAFWCDPISGHATLYWYRQILGQGPELLVQFQDESVVDDSQLPKDRFSAERLKGVDSTLKIQPAELGDSAMYLCASSALARGTGELFFGEGSRLTVL.

At least ten counts were recorded for this clonotype. V gene TRBV11-2 combines with J gene TRBJ1-2; TRBD1 is a possible D gene (6 bases). The germline V gene has CDR1 SGHAT and CDR2 FQNNGV. The V end lost 6 bases, the J end lost 4 bases, and 24 bases lay between the germline ends. The length of the CDR3 is 17 residues. As DNA, the CDR3 is TGTGCCAGCAGGTTTAGTGCTGCAGGGGAGGAGGCCTATGGCTACACCTTC. Translation: CASRFSAAGEEAYGYTF.

This clonotype came up many times. The rearrangement joins TRBV4-1 to TRBJ2-7, with TRBD1 identical over 8 bases. The CDR3 is 19 residues long. J lost 1 base, V lost 3 bases, and 17 bases had no gene match. CDR1 MGHRA and CDR2 YSYEKL come from the germline V gene. DNA of the CDR3: TGCGCCAGCAGCCATAAAAGGATCCGAACAGGGGGGATTTCCTACGAGCAGTACTTC. Amino acids: CASSHKRIRTGGISYEQYF.

This clonotype was seen ten or more times. The CDR3 DNA follows: TGCAGCGTTGTATCCCAGGGGATTAACACTGAAGCTTTCTTT. It codes for CSVVSQGINTEAFF. The rearrangement uses TRBV29-1 and TRBJ1-1, with D maybe TRBD1 (6 bases). The germline V gene encodes CDR1 SQVTM and CDR2 ANQGSEA. Between the trimmed V and J ends, which lost 4 bases and 2 bases, there was a span of 14 bases. The CDR3 is 14 residues long. The full variable domain, its missing parts supplied by reference TRBV29-1 and TRBJ1-1, is SAVISQKPSRDICQRGTSLTIQCQVDSQVTMMFWYRQQPGQSLTLIATANQGSEATYESGFVIDKFPISRPNLTFSTLTVSNMSPEDSSIYLCSVVSQGINTEAFFGQGTRLTVV.

J is TRBJ2-7 and V is TRBV7-2; tentative D call: TRBD2 (5 bases). The CDR3 loop spans 13 amino acids. The V gene lost 10 bases and the J gene lost 0 bases, with 13 bases spanning the gap. CDR1 is SGHTA, CDR2 FQGNSA, per germline. The CDR3 here is CAIQSDSSYEQYF. CDR3 sequence (DNA): TGTGCCATCCAGTCGGACTCCTCCTACGAGCAGTACTTC.